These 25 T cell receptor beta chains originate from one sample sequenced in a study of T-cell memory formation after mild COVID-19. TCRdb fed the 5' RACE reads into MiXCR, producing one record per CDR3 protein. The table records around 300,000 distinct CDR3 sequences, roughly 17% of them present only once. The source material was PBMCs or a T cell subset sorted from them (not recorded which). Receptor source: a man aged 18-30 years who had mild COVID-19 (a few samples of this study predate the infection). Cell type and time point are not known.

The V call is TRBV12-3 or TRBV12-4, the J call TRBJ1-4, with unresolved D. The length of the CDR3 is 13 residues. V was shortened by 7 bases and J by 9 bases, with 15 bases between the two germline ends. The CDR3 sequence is CASNNGNEKKLFF. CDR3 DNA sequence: TGTGCCAGCAACAACGGAAATGAGAAAAAACTGTTTTTT.

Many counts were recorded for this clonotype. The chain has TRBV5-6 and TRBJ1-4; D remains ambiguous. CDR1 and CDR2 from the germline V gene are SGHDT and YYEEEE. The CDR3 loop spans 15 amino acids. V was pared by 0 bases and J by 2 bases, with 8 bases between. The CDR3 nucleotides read TGTGCCAGCAGCTTGGTACTCGGGACTAATGAAAAACTGTTTTTT. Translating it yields CASSLVLGTNEKLFF.

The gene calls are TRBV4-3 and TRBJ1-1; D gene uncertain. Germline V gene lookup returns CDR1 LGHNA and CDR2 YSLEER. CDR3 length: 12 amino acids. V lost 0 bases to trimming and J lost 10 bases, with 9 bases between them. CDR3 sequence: CASSQDGRVAFF. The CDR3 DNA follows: TGCGCCAGCAGCCAAGACGGGCGGGTAGCTTTCTTT.

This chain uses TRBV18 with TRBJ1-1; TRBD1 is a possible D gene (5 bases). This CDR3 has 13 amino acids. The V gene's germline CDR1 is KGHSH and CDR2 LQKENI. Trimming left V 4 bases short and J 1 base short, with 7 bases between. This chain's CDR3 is CASSQGQNTEAFF. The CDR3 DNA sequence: TGTGCCAGCTCACAAGGACAGAACACTGAAGCTTTCTTT.

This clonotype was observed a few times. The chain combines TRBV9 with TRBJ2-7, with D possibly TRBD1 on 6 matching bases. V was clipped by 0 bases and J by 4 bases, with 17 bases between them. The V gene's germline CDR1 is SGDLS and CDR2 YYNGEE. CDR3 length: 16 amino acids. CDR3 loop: CASSVATLGTLYEQYV. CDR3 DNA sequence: TGTGCCAGCAGCGTAGCTACATTGGGGACACTTTACGAGCAGTACGTC.

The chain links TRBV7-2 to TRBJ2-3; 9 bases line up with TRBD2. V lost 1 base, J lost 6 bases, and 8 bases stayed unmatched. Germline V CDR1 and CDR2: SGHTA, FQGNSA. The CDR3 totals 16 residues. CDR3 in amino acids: CASSLDSGGISDTQYF. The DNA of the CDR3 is TGTGCCAGCAGCTTAGACAGCGGGGGGATTTCGGATACGCAGTATTTT.

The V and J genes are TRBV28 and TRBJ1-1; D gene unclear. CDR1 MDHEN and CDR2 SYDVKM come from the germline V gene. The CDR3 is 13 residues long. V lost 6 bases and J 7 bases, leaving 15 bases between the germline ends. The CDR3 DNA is TGTGCCAGCAGATTCACGGCGGGTAGTGAAGCTTTCTTT. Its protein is CASRFTAGSEAFF.

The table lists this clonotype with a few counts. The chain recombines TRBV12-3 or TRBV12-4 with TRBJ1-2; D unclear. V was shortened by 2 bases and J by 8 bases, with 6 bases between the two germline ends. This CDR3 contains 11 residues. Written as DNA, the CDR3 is TGTGCCAGCAGTTTACTCGGGGGCTACACCTTC. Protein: CASSLLGGYTF.

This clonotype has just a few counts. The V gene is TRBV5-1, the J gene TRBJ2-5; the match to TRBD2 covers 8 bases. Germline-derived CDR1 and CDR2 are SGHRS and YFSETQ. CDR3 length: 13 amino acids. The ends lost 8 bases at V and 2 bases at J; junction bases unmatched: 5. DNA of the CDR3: TGCGCCAGTAATAGCGGGGTTCAAGAGACCCAGTACTTC. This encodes CASNSGVQETQYF.

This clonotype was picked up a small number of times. The CDR3 DNA reads TGCGCCAGCAGCCAAGTTCCAGTTGCCTACGAGCAGTACTTC. It is translated as CASSQVPVAYEQYF. This chain joins TRBV4-1 and TRBJ2-7; D is uncertain. This CDR3 has 14 residues. V lost 1 base to trimming and J lost 2 bases, with 9 bases between them. CDR1 is MGHRA, CDR2 YSYEKL, per germline.

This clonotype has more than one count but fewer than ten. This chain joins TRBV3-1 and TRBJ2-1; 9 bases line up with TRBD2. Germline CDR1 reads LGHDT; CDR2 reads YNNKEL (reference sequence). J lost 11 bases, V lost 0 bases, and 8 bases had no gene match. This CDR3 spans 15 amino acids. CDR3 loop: CASSQEIASGDKQFF. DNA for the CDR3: TGTGCCAGCAGCCAAGAAATTGCTAGCGGGGATAAGCAGTTCTTC.

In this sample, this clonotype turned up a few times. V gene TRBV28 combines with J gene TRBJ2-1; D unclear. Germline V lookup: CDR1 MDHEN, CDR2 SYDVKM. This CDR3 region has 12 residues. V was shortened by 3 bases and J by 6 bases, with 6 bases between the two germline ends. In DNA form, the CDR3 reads TGTGCCAGCAGTTTCGCGCCCAATGAGCAGTTCTTC. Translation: CASSFAPNEQFF.

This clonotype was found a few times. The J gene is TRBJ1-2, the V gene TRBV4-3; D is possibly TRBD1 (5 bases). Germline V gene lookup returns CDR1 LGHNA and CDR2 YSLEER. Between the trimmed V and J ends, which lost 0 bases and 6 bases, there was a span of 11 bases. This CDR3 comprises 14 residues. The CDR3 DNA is TGCGCCAGCAGCCAAGACCTCCGGGGGGATGGCTACACCTTC. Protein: CASSQDLRGDGYTF.

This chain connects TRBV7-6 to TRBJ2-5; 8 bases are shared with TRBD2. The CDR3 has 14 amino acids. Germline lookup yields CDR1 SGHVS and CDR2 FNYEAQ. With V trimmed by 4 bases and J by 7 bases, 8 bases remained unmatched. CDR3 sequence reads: CASSSVGLGATQYF. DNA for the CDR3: TGTGCCAGCAGCTCCGTGGGACTAGGTGCGACCCAGTACTTC.

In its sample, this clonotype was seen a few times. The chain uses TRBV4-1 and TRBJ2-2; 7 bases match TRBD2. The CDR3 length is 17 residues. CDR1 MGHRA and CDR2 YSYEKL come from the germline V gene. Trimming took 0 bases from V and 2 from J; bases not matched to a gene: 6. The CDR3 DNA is TGCGCCAGCAGCCAAGATAGAAGCGGGGCTAACACCGGGGAGCTGTTTTTT. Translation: CASSQDRSGANTGELFF.

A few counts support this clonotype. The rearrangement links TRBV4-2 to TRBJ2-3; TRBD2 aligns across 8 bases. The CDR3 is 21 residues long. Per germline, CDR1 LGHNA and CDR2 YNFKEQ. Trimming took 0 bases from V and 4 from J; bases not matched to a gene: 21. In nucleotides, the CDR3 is TGTGCCAGCAGCCAAGATGGGACCCGGGTAGCGAAGCGGGGGAGATCAGATACGCAGTATTTT. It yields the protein CASSQDGTRVAKRGRSDTQYF.

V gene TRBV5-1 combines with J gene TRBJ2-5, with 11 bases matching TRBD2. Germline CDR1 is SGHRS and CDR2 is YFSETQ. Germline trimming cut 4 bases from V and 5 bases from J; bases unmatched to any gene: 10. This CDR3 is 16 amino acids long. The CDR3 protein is CASSPTSGGPHETQYF. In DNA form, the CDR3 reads TGCGCCAGCAGCCCTACTAGCGGGGGTCCCCACGAGACCCAGTACTTC.

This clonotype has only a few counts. CDR3 sequence reads: CASSFVAGVNEQYF. The CDR3 nucleotides are TGTGCCAGCAGCTTCGTAGCGGGGGTAAACGAGCAGTACTTC. The genes are TRBV7-9 and TRBJ2-7, with 9 positions matching TRBD2. V was clipped by 3 bases and J by 5 bases; unmatched bases: 5. Germline values: CDR1 SEHNR, CDR2 FQNEAQ (reference sequence). The CDR3 consists of 14 residues. Complete variable domain (other parts from reference TRBV7-9 and TRBJ2-7): DTGVSQNPRHKITKRGQNVTFRCDPISEHNRLYWYRQTLGQGPEFLTYFQNEAQLEKSRLLSDRFSAERPKGSFSTLEIQRTEQGDSAMYLCASSFVAGVNEQYFGPGTRLTVT.

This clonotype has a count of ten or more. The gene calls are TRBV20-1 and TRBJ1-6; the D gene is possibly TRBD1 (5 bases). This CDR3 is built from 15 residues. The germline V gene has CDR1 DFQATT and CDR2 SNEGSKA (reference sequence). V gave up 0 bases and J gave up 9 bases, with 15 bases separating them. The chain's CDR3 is CSARDPRAGSSPLHF. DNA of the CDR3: TGCAGTGCTAGAGATCCAAGGGCAGGGAGTTCACCCCTCCACTTT.

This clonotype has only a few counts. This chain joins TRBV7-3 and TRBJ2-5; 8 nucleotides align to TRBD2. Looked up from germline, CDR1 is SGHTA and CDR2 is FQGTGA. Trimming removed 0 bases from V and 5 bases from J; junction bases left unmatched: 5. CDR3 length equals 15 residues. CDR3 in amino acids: CASSLTAGLGETQYF. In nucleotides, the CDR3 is TGTGCCAGCAGCTTAACCGCGGGACTAGGGGAGACCCAGTACTTC.

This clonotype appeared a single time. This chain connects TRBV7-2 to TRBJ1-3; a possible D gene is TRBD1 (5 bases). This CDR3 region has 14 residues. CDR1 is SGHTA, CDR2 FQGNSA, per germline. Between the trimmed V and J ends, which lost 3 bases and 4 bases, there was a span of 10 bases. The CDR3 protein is CASSFTGGGNTIYF. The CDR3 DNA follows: TGTGCCAGCAGCTTTACAGGAGGGGGAAACACCATATATTTT.

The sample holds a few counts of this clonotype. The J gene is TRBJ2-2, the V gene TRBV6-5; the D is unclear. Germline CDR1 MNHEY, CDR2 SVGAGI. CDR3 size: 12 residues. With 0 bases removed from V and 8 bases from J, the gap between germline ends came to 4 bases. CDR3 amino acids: CASSYSNGELFF. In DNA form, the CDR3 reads TGTGCCAGCAGTTACTCGAATGGGGAGCTGTTTTTT.

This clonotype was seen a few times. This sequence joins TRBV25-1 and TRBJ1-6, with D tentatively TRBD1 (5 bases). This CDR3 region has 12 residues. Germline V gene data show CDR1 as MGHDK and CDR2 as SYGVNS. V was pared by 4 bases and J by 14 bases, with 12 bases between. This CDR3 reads CASSAGLTALHF. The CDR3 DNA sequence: TGTGCCAGCAGTGCGGGACTTACAGCCCTCCACTTT.

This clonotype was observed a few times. The CDR3 reads CASSGRSGENYEQYV. CDR3 coding DNA: TGTGCCAGCAGCGGGCGATCGGGGGAAAACTACGAGCAGTACGTC. J is TRBJ2-7 and V is TRBV5-5, with a tentative D call TRBD2 (6 bases). CDR3 length equals 15 residues. V gave up 4 bases and J gave up 3 bases, with 17 bases separating them. Per germline, CDR1 SGHKS and CDR2 YYEKEE (reference sequence).

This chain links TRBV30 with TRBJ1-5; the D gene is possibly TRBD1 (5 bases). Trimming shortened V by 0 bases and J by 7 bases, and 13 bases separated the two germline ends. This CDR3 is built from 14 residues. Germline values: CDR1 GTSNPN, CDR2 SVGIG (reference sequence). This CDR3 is CAWSVPGGRQPQHF. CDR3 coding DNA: TGTGCCTGGAGTGTACCGGGGGGACGACAGCCCCAGCATTTT.